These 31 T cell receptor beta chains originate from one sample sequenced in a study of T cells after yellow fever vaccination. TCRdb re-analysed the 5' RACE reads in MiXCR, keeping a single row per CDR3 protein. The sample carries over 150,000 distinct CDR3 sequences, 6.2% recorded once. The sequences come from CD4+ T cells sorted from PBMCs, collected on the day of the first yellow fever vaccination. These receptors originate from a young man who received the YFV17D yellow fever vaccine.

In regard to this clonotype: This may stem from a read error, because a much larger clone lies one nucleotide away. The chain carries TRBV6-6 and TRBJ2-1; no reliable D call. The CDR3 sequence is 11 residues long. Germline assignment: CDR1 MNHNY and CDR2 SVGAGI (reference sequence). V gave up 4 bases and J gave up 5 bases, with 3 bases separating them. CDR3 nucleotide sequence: TGTGCCAGCAGTTCCGACAATGAGCAGTTCTTC. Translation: CASSSDNEQFF.

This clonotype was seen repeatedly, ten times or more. CDR3 in DNA: TGCAGCGTTGTGGCAGGGGGGACAGATACGCAGTATTTT. Protein sequence: CSVVAGGTDTQYF. The rearrangement links TRBV29-1 to TRBJ2-3, with TRBD1 as a possible D gene (7 bases). V gave up 4 bases and J gave up 3 bases, with 11 bases separating them. CDR3 size: 13 residues. Germline loops: CDR1 SQVTM, CDR2 ANQGSEA.

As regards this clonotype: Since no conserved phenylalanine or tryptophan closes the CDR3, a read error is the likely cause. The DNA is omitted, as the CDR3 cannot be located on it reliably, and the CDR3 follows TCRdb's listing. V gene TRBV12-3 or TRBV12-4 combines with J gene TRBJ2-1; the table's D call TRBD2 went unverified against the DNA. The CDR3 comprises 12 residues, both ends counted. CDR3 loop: CASSSISGGASV.

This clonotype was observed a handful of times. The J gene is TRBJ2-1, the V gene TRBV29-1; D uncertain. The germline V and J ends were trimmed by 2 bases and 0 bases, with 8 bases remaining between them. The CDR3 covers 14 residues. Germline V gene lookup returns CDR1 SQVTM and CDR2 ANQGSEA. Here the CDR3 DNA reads TGCAGCGTTGAATCCAGGAGCTCCTACAATGAGCAGTTCTTC. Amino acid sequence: CSVESRSSYNEQFF.

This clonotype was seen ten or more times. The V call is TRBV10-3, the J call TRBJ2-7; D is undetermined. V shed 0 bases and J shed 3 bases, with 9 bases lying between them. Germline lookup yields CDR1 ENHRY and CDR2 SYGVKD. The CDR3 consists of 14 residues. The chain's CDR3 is CAISESKGNYEQYV. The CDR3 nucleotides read TGTGCCATCAGTGAGTCGAAGGGAAACTACGAGCAGTACGTC.

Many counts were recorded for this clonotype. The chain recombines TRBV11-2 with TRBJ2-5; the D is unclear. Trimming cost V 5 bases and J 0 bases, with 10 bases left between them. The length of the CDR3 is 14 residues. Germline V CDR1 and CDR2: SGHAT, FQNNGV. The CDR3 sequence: CASSRGLYQETQYF. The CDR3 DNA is TGTGCCAGCAGCCGCGGTTTATACCAAGAGACCCAGTACTTC.

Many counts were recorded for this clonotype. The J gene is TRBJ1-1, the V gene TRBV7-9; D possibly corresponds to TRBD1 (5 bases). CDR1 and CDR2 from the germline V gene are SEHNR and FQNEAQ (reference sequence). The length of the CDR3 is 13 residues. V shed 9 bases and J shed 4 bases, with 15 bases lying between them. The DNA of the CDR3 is TGTGCCAGTGGTCTTTCCGGGGGCACTGAAGCTTTCTTT. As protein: CASGLSGGTEAFF.

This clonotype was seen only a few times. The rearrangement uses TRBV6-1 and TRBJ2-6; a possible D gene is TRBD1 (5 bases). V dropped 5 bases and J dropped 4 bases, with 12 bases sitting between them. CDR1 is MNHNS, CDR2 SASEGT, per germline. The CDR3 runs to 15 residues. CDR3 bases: TGTGCCAGCAGTAGGACAAGCGCAGGGGCCAACGTCCTGACTTTC. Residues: CASSRTSAGANVLTF.

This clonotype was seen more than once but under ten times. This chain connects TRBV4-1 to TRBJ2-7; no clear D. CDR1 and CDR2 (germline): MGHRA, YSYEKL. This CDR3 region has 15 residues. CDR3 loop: CASSQDMAGSHEQYV. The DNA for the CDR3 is TGCGCCAGCAGCCAAGATATGGCCGGCTCCCACGAGCAGTACGTC.

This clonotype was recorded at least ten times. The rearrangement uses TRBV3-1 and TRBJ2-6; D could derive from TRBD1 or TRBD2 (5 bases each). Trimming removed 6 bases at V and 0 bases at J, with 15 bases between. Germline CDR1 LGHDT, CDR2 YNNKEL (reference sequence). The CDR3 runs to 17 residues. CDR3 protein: CASRDSGRISGANVLTF. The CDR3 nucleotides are TGTGCCAGCAGGGATTCGGGGCGCATCTCTGGGGCCAACGTCCTGACTTTC.

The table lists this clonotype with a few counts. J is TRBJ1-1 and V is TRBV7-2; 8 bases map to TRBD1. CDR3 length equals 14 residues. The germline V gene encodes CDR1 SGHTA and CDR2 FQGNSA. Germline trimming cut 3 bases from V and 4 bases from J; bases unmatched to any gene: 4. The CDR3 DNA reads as TGTGCCAGCAGCTTGAGGACAGGGAGCACTGAAGCTTTCTTT. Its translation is CASSLRTGSTEAFF.

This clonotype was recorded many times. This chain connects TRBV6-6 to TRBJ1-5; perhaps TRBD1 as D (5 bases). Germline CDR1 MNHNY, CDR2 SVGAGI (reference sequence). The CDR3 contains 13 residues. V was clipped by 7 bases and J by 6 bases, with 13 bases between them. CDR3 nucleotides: TGTGCCAGCAATCCCGGGGACGGTCAGCCCCAGCATTTT. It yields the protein CASNPGDGQPQHF.

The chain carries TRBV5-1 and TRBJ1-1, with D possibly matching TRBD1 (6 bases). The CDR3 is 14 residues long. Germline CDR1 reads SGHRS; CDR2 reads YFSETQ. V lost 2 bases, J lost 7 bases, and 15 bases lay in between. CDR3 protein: CASSFFGGESEAFF. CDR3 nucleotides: TGCGCCAGCAGCTTTTTTGGGGGCGAGAGTGAAGCTTTCTTT.

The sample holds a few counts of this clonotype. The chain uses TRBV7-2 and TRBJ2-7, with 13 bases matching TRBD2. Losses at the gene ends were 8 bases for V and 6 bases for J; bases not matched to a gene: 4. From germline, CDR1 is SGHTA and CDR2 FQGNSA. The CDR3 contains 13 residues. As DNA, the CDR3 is TGTGCCAGCCGACTAGCGGGGGGTTTCGAGCAGTACTTC. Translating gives CASRLAGGFEQYF.

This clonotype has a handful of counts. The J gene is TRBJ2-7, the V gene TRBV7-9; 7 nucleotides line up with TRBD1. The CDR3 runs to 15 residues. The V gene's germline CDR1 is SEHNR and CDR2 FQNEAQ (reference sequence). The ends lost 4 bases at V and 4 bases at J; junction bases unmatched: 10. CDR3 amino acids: CASSSTRTGIYEQYV. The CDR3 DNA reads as TGTGCCAGCAGCTCCACACGGACAGGAATATACGAGCAGTACGTC.

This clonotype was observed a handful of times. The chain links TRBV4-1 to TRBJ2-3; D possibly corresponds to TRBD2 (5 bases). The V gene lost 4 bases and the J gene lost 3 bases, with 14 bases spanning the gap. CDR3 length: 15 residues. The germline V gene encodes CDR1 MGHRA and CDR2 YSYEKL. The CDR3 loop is CASSRGLPRTDTQYF. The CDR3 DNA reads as TGCGCCAGCAGCCGAGGACTCCCCCGGACAGATACGCAGTATTTT.

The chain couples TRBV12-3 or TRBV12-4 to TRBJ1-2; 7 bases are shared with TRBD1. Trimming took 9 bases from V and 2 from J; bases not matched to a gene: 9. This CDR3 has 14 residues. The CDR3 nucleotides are TGTGCCAGTACGTTCAGGGGGGGGAACTATGGCTACACCTTC. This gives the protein CASTFRGGNYGYTF.

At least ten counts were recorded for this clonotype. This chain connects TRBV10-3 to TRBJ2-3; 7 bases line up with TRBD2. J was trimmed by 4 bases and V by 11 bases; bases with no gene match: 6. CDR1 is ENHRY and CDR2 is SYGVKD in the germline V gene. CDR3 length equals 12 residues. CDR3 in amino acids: CASRGEPDTQYF. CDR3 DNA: TGTGCCTCACGGGGGGAGCCAGATACGCAGTATTTT.

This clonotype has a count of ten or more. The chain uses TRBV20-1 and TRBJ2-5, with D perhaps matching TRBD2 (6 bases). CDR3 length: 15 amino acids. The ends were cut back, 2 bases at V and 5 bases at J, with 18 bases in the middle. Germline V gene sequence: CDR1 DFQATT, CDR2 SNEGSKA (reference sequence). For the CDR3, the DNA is TGCAGTGCTAGACGATACGGCTCGGGGGTTGAGACCCAGTACTTC. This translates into CSARRYGSGVETQYF.

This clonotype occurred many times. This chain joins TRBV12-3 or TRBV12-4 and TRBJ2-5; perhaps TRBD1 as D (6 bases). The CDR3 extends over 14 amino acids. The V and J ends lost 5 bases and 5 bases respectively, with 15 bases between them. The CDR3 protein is CASSEGDVRETQYF. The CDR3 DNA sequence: TGTGCCAGCAGTGAGGGGGACGTGCGGGAGACCCAGTACTTC.

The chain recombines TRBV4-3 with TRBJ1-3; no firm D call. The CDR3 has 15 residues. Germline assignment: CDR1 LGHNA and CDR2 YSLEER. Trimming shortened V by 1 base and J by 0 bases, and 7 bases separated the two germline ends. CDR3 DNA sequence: TGCGCCAGCAGCCAAGCCCCTCGCTCTGGAAACACCATATATTTT. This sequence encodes CASSQAPRSGNTIYF.

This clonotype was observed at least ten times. The chain's CDR3 is CSVEAGVNTEAFF. The CDR3 bases are TGCAGCGTTGAAGCCGGAGTGAACACTGAAGCTTTCTTT. The J gene is TRBJ1-1, the V gene TRBV29-1, with D unclear. Germline V gene sequence: CDR1 SQVTM, CDR2 ANQGSEA. Deletions cut 1 base from V and 0 bases from J, with 6 bases between. CDR3 length equals 13 residues.

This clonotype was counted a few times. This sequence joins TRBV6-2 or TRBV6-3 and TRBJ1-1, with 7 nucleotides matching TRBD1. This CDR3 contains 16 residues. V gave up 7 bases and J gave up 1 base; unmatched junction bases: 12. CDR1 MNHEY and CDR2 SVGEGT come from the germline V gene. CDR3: CASKKGALGRNTEAFF. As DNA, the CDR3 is TGTGCCAGCAAGAAGGGGGCCCTCGGACGGAACACTGAAGCTTTCTTT.

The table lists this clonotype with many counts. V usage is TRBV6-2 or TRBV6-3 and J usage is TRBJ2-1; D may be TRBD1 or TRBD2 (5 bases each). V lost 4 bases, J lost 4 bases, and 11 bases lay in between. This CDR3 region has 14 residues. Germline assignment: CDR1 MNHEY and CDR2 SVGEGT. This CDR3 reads CASSFGALYNEQFF. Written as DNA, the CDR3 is TGTGCCAGCAGTTTCGGGGCCCTTTACAATGAGCAGTTCTTC.

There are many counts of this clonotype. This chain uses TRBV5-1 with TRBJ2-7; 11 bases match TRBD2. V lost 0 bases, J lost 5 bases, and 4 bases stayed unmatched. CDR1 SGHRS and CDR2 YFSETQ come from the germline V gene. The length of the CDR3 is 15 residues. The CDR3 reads CASSLGLAGINEQYV. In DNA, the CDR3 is TGCGCCAGCAGCTTGGGACTAGCGGGGATCAACGAGCAGTACGTC.

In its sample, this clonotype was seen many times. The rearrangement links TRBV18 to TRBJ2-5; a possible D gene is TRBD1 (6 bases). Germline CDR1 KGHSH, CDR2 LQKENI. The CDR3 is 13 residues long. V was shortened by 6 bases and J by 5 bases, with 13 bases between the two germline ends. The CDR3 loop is CASSSGVGETQYF. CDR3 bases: TGTGCCAGCTCCTCAGGGGTCGGTGAGACCCAGTACTTC.

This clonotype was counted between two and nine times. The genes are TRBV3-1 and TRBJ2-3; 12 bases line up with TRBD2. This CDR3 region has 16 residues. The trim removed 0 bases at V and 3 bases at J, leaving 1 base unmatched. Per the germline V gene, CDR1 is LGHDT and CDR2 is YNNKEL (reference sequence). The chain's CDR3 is CASSQDGTSGTDTQYF. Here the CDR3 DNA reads TGTGCCAGCAGCCAAGACGGGACTAGCGGGACAGATACGCAGTATTTT.

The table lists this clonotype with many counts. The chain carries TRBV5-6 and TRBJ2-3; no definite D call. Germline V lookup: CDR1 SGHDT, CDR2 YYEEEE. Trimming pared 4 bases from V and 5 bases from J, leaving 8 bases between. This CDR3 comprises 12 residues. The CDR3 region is CASSPNVDTQYF. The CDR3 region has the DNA TGTGCCAGCAGCCCAAATGTAGATACGCAGTATTTT.

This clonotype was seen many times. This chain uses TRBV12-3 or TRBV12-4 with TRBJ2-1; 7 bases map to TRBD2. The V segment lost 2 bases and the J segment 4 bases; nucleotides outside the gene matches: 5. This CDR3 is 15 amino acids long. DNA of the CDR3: TGTGCCAGCAGTTTAAGGCTAGCGGAGTACAATGAGCAGTTCTTC. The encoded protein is CASSLRLAEYNEQFF.

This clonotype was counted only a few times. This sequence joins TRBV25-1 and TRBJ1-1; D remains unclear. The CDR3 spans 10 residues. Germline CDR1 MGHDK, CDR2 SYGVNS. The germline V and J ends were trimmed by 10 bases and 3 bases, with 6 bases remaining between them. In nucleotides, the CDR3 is TGTGCCACCAGGCACACTGAAGCTTTCTTT. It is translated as CATRHTEAFF. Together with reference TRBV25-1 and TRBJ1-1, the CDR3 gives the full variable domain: EADIYQTPRYLVIGTGKKITLECSQTMGHDKMYWYQQDPGMELHLIHYSYGVNSTEKGDLSSESTVSRIRTEHFPLTLESARPSHTSQYLCATRHTEAFFGQGTRLTVV.

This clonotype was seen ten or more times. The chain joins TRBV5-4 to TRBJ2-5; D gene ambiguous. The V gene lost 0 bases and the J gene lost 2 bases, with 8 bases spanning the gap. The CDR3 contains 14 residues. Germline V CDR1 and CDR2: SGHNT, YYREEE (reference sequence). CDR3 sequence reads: CASSLGSRQETQYF. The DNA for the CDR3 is TGTGCCAGCAGCTTGGGGTCGAGACAAGAGACCCAGTACTTC.